The source of this T cell receptor beta chain is a study of blood T cell repertoires in COVID-19. Study overall: COVID-19 samples collected from the United States, Italy and Spain covered acute and convalescent phases. T cells, B-cell-depleted T cells, or PBMCs provided the cDNA or gDNA that served as material.

Germline V gene data show CDR1 as KGHSH and CDR2 as LQKENI. V was cut by 3 bases and J by 4 bases, with 10 bases left in between. The CDR3 has 14 residues. Enrolled during active infection, Seattle patients were then followed longitudinally. Original processing notes: Amplification of reference gene primers was used by the study to estimate nucleated cell counts. Sequencing was performed with immunoSEQ multiplex PCR; in TCRdb, only in-frame clones are kept and a portion is missing. V and J calls and clone size come straight from that table; D and trimming were deduced from the DNA. The data hold around 230,000 clones, with 80% to 90% observed a single time.

The material sequenced was peripheral blood. This chain connects TRBV18 to TRBJ1-3; possible D gene TRBD1, 5 bases. The receptor was derived from a man aged 50 to 59 with COVID-19, enrolled during active disease. Here the CDR3 reads CASSPGTGGNTIYF. CDR3 nucleotides: TGTGCCAGCTCACCGGGGACTGGAGGAAACACCATATATTTT.